This T cell receptor beta chain was captured by sequencing in a study of blood T cells in healthy people across ages (dated by TCRdb to the mid-2010s). Notes on the research overall: In model experiments, roughly one uniquely barcoded TCR beta cDNA molecule per two T cells was captured by template switching. Using the same blood draw, the study looked at two additional independent replicas of 1 million unique cDNA reads for two donors, one aged 18 to 29 and the other aged 80 or older. To avoid experimental bias, donors of different ages were randomly spread across the sequencing lanes. Four age groups were formed from the donors: young (average roughly 15 years), middle-aged (just under 40), aged (under 70) and long-lived (less than 85). Age-related changes in TCR beta repertoire diversity were measured in the study by deep sequencing normalized with unique cDNA molecular identifiers.

The donors were roughly 39 Caucasian individuals from Russia, aged 6 to 90 years, who were systemically healthy. Each donor gave ten milliliters of peripheral blood, collected into EDTA-treated Vacutainer tubes. Ficoll-Paque density-gradient centrifugation was used to isolate PBMCs, with at least 7 million obtained per sample. Trizol reagent was used to extract total RNA from PBMCs, with at least 6 micrograms per sample. For every donor, flow cytometry on a PBMC aliquot measured the percentage of naive CD45RAhigh/CD27high T cells. Libraries were constructed by 5' RACE. TCRdb records Illumina HiSeq 2500 as the sequencer. The second PCR ran for about 7 to 11 cycles and used a J-beta primer mix along with a sample-barcoded 5' primer. A unique molecular identifier was introduced onto each TCR beta cDNA molecule by a template-switch 5' adaptor carrying 12 random nucleotides. Each sample yielded at least 3 million CDR3-containing paired-end reads. All of the RNA was converted into first-strand cDNA using the Mint cDNA synthesis kit, with a TRBC-specific oligonucleotide serving as the primer. All cDNA was treated with uracil-DNA glycosylase and then went through a first 18-cycle PCR with the universal primers M1SS and BC2_uni_R. As for how the authors treated the data: Normalization of each sample was performed by random selection of 1 million high-quality reads, each carrying a distinct molecular identifier. Reads sharing molecular identifiers were discarded rather than binned into consensus sequences. MiTCR, run with a Q25 quality threshold and the strictest error-elimination algorithm, handled CDR3 identification, clonotype clustering and error correction. A nonparametric unseen species model with Euler transformation was used to estimate lower-bound total TCR beta diversity. The raw public reads went through TCRdb reprocessing: fastp at Q25, MiXCR clone calling, in-frame beta chains kept. CDR3 protein sequences are deduplicated, and each keeps its most common genes and DNA. Clone size and V and J calls follow TCRdb, not the original study. Within this sample are 1.5 million to 2 million distinct CDR3 sequences, with about 31% of them counted one time only. The ten biggest clones cover around 10% of the sample.

There are a few counts of this clonotype. Its antigen has not been determined. No base qualities exist here, and no much larger clone lies one base off it. Based on the germline V gene, the CDR1 and CDR2 sequences are MDHEN and SYDVKM. From its cysteine to its phenylalanine, the CDR3 spans 13 amino acids. The sequence is cut down to CDR3 DNA, 39 bases in frame from base 1. Paper-wide results and their limitations: Observed TCR beta diversity correlated strongly with the percentage of naive T cells measured by flow cytometry. As age increased, observed TCR beta diversity per million T cells dropped in a roughly linear way, and a significant reduction was already evident by age about 40. Compared with the aged group, more naive CD4+ T cells, fewer expanded clones and increased TCR diversity were shown by the long-lived group, suggesting age selection. Estimates of total diversity based on one million sequenced T cells were regarded as lower bounds and as underestimates. Bulk unsorted PBMC profiling prevented conclusive comparison of naive and antigen-experienced compartments. Because donor CMV infection status was unknown, age-related changes in expanded clonotypes were potentially confounded.

The source is a woman aged 25-40 years in good health. The V and J genes are TRBV28 and TRBJ2-5; too little of a D gene remains to name it. The J call may be wrong; the DNA end is better matched by TRBJ2-7. The sample was blood. The DNA sequence is as follows: TGTGCCAGCAGTTTTAGTAGCATTCGCGAGCAGTACTTC. This encodes CASSFSSIREQYF.